Listed below are T cell receptor beta chains from one sample, sequenced in a study of CD8 T cells in Susac syndrome. TCRdb itself ran the immunoSEQ multiplex PCR reads through MiXCR, one entry per CDR3 protein. This sample has about 190,000 distinct CDR3 sequences, with 85% to 95% found just once. The source material was CD4+ T cells from PBMCs. These receptors originate from a human donor in good health. Both conserved end residues are part of each CDR3. A D gene is named only where the DNA matches it firmly. Some rows mark clone size as missing; the rest say once, few, many or name a class of expanded clone.

J	V	D	size	CDR3	DNA
TRBJ2-1	TRBV29-1	.	.	CSVSGQRSYNEQFF	TGCAGCGTTAGTGGGCAGCGATCCTACAATGAGCAGTTCTTC
TRBJ2-5	TRBV15	.	.	CATSRALAGGQETQYF	TGTGCCACCAGCAGAGCCCTGGCTGGCGGCCAAGAGACCCAGTACTTC
TRBJ2-3	TRBV7-2	.	.	CASSLLFGTTDTQYF	TGTGCCAGCAGCTTACTTTTTGGTACGACAGATACGCAGTATTTT
TRBJ2-7	TRBV6-5	.	.	CASRPPDRYEQYF	TGTGCCAGCAGGCCCCCAGACCGCTACGAGCAGTACTTC
TRBJ2-7	TRBV3-1	TRBD1	.	CASSPPGQIYEQYF	TGTGCCAGCAGCCCGCCGGGACAGATATACGAGCAGTACTTC
TRBJ2-5	TRBV3-1	.	.	CASSQVRGSETQYF	TGTGCCAGCAGCCAAGTAAGGGGGTCGGAGACCCAGTACTTC
TRBJ2-1	TRBV4-1	TRBD1	.	CASSQVLRTPGTGLGEQFF	TGCGCCAGCAGCCAAGTTCTTCGAACGCCCGGGACAGGGTTGGGTGAGCAGTTCTTC
TRBJ2-4	TRBV30	.	.	CAWSGIEHGGFGQYF	TGTGCCTGGAGTGGTATTGAACATGGCGGGTTTGGTCAGTACTTC
TRBJ1-2	TRBV10-3	TRBD1	.	CAITPENRGNYGYTF	TGTGCCATCACCCCGGAGAACAGGGGGAACTATGGCTACACCTTC
TRBJ1-1	TRBV29-1	TRBD1	.	CSATIGGRNTEAFF	TGCAGCGCAACAATAGGGGGCCGAAACACTGAAGCTTTCTTT
TRBJ1-6	TRBV9	TRBD1	.	CASSVGTGNSPLHF	TGTGCCAGCAGCGTAGGGACAGGTAATTCACCCCTCCACTTT
TRBJ1-1	TRBV29-1	.	.	CSVGKGAHEAFF	TGCAGCGTTGGCAAGGGAGCCCATGAAGCTTTCTTT
TRBJ2-2	TRBV9	.	.	CASSVVIRGELFF	TGTGCCAGCAGCGTAGTGATTCGCGGGGAGCTGTTTTTT
TRBJ1-2	TRBV29-1	.	.	CSVEADLSNGYTF	TGCAGCGTTGAGGCAGATCTAAGTAATGGCTACACCTTC
TRBJ2-1	TRBV7-8	.	.	CASSTLAGGNNEQFF	TGTGCCAGCAGCACCCTGGCAGGGGGGAACAATGAGCAGTTCTTC
TRBJ1-5	TRBV19	.	.	CASSMRQGHQPQHF	TGTGCCAGTAGTATGCGGCAGGGCCATCAGCCCCAGCATTTT
TRBJ2-3	TRBV29-1	TRBD2	.	CSVGLALGTQYF	TGCAGCGTTGGACTAGCATTGGGGACGCAGTATTTT
TRBJ1-5	TRBV6-1	.	few	CASTRGNSNQPQHF	TGTGCCAGCACCCGAGGGAATAGCAATCAGCCCCAGCATTTT
TRBJ2-5	TRBV7-3	.	.	CASSLSVKETQYF	TGTGCCAGCAGCTTAAGCGTCAAAGAGACCCAGTACTTC
TRBJ2-3	TRBV15	.	.	CATSRESVDTQYF	TGTGCCACCAGCAGAGAGTCGGTGGATACGCAGTATTTT
TRBJ1-5	TRBV30	.	once	CAWSVFVNQPQHF	TGTGCCTGGAGTGTATTCGTTAATCAGCCCCAGCATTTT
TRBJ1-1	TRBV27	.	.	CASRLSRDTEAFF	TGTGCCAGCAGACTGAGTAGGGACACTGAAGCTTTCTTT
TRBJ2-3	TRBV20-1	TRBD2	.	CSARDLRETSGTDTQYF	TGCAGTGCTAGAGATCTGCGGGAGACTAGCGGCACAGATACGCAGTATTTT
TRBJ2-1	TRBV3-1	TRBD1	.	CASSHTGQVRNEQFF	TGTGCCAGCAGCCACACGGGACAGGTCAGGAATGAGCAGTTCTTC
TRBJ1-5	TRBV4-1	.	.	CASSQVIDSNQPQHF	TGCGCCAGCAGCCAAGTCATTGATAGCAATCAGCCCCAGCATTTT
TRBJ2-7	TRBV2	.	once	CASSFDRLGHEQYF	TGTGCCAGCAGCTTCGATCGCCTAGGACACGAGCAGTACTTC
TRBJ2-2	TRBV5-4	.	.	CASSLELANTGELFF	TGTGCCAGCAGCTTGGAACTAGCGAACACCGGGGAGCTGTTTTTT
TRBJ1-1	TRBV29-1	.	.	CSVEKGQEAFF	TGCAGCGTTGAAAAAGGGCAGGAAGCTTTCTTT
TRBJ1-1	TRBV20-1	TRBD1	once	CSAFDPDRAMNTEAFF	TGCAGTGCCTTCGACCCGGACAGGGCTATGAACACTGAAGCTTTCTTT
TRBJ2-1	TRBV3-1	TRBD2	once	CASSLTGTSGRNEQFF	TGTGCCAGCAGCCTTACCGGGACTAGCGGGAGAAATGAGCAGTTCTTC